This is a list of T cell receptor beta chains from one sample in a study of T cell responses to AZD1222 COVID-19 vaccine. Using immunoSEQ multiplex PCR, the repertoire was profiled, and TCRdb retains in-frame clones only, with some absent. The sample carries about 73,000 clones, roughly 87% recorded once. Sequencing used peripheral blood, obtained 28 days after the second AZD1222 dose. These TCRs come from an adult who received the AZD1222 COVID-19 vaccine. The CDR3 runs from the conserved cysteine through the conserved F or W. D genes are given only for firm matches.

V gene: TRBV3-1/TRBV3-2; J gene: TRBJ1-1; D gene: TRBD1; CDR3 protein: CASRRGQGNTEAFF; CDR3 DNA: TGTGCCAGCAGGCGCGGACAGGGGAACACTGAAGCTTTCTTT
V gene: TRBV3-1/TRBV3-2; J gene: TRBJ1-2; D gene: TRBD1; CDR3 protein: CASSQVGTGSLYGYTF; CDR3 DNA: TGTGCCAGCAGCCAAGTGGGGACAGGTTCTCTATATGGCTACACCTTC
V gene: TRBV3-1/TRBV3-2; J gene: TRBJ2-5; D gene: TRBD2; CDR3 protein: CASSETSGGQETQYF; CDR3 DNA: TGTGCCAGCAGCGAGACTAGCGGGGGCCAAGAGACCCAGTACTTC
V gene: TRBV9; J gene: TRBJ2-5; D gene: .; CDR3 protein: CASSASPVHQETQYF; CDR3 DNA: TGTGCCAGCAGCGCCAGCCCCGTTCATCAAGAGACCCAGTACTTC
V gene: TRBV11-3; J gene: TRBJ2-5; D gene: .; CDR3 protein: CASRTGGAGTQYF; CDR3 DNA: TGTGCCAGCAGGACGGGGGGCGCGGGGACCCAGTACTTC
V gene: TRBV6-5; J gene: TRBJ1-6; D gene: TRBD1; CDR3 protein: CASRRQGGSPLHF; CDR3 DNA: TGTGCCAGCAGGCGACAGGGGGGGTCACCCCTCCACTTT
V gene: TRBV9; J gene: TRBJ2-7; D gene: .; CDR3 protein: CASSVDPSRGQYF; CDR3 DNA: TGTGCCAGCAGCGTAGATCCTAGCCGGGGCCAGTACTTC
V gene: TRBV7-6; J gene: TRBJ2-5; D gene: .; CDR3 protein: CASSSTPRQETQYF; CDR3 DNA: TGTGCCAGCAGCTCGACTCCACGGCAAGAGACCCAGTACTTC
V gene: TRBV29-1; J gene: TRBJ2-1; D gene: TRBD2; CDR3 protein: CSVGRLAGSYNEQFF; CDR3 DNA: TGCAGCGTTGGGCGACTAGCGGGCTCCTACAATGAGCAGTTCTTC
V gene: TRBV11-1; J gene: TRBJ2-3; D gene: TRBD1; CDR3 protein: CASSPGQARGTDTQYF; CDR3 DNA: TGTGCCAGCAGCCCAGGACAGGCGAGGGGCACAGATACGCAGTATTTT
V gene: TRBV30; J gene: TRBJ1-2; D gene: TRBD1; CDR3 protein: CAWEPPGQVYGYTF; CDR3 DNA: TGTGCCTGGGAACCTCCGGGACAGGTATATGGCTACACCTTC
V gene: TRBV27; J gene: TRBJ2-1; D gene: .; CDR3 protein: CASQGGGFEFF; CDR3 DNA: TGTGCCAGCCAGGGGGGTGGTTTTGAGTTCTTC
V gene: TRBV7-3; J gene: TRBJ1-5; D gene: .; CDR3 protein: CASSLTGTSNQPQHF; CDR3 DNA: TGTGCCAGCAGTCTTACAGGGACTAGCAATCAGCCCCAGCATTTT